This TCR beta chain was sequenced in a study of blood T cell repertoires in COVID-19. Study background: Sample material is recorded as cDNA or gDNA derived from T cells, B-cell-depleted T cells, or PBMCs.

TCRdb keeps only in-frame clones here, not all; method: immunoSEQ multiplex PCR. The sample contains 250,000 or so clones, approximately 88% of which appear only once. There are 13 residues in the CDR3. Germline assignment: CDR1 GTSNPN and CDR2 SVGIG (reference sequence). V gave up 0 bases and J gave up 7 bases, with 10 bases separating them. J is TRBJ1-5 and V is TRBV30; D perhaps matches TRBD1 (5 bases). The sequence came from a woman in her thirties or forties who had recovered from COVID-19. The sample comprised peripheral blood. The CDR3 DNA reads as TGTGCCTGGAGTGTAGGGGCAGACCAGCCCCAGCATTTT. Protein product: CAWSVGADQPQHF.